This T cell receptor beta chain comes out of a study of regulatory T cells in long-lasting Graves disease. Arm-PCR of CDR3 regions and iRepertoire HTBI primers were used to build TCR beta libraries. TCRdb re-derived calls from the multiplex PCR reads in MiXCR, one entry per CDR3 protein. The sample has 400,000 to 450,000 distinct CDR3 sequences; 23% are singletons. The CDR3 is made up of 14 amino acids. V lost 0 bases and J lost 2; bases outside the gene matches: 1. Germline CDR1 is DFQATT and CDR2 is SNEGSKA (reference sequence). Concerning this clonotype: The antigen is undetermined.

Study findings and constraints: Investigators studied peripheral blood only, not thyroid tissue.

Time point described: persistent/refractory GD, antithyroid drugs over 5 years with positive TRAb. Extracted PBMC RNA gave rise to the TCR library. The sequences come from peripheral blood mononuclear cells (PBMCs), collected when the disease was refractory, from a patient treated with antithyroid drugs. J is TRBJ1-5 and V is TRBV20-1, with TRBD1 identical over 7 bases. This TCR was recovered from a female donor with Graves disease. As DNA, the CDR3 is TGCAGTGCTAGAGATGGGACAGGCAATCAGCCCCAGCATTTT. It yields the protein CSARDGTGNQPQHF.